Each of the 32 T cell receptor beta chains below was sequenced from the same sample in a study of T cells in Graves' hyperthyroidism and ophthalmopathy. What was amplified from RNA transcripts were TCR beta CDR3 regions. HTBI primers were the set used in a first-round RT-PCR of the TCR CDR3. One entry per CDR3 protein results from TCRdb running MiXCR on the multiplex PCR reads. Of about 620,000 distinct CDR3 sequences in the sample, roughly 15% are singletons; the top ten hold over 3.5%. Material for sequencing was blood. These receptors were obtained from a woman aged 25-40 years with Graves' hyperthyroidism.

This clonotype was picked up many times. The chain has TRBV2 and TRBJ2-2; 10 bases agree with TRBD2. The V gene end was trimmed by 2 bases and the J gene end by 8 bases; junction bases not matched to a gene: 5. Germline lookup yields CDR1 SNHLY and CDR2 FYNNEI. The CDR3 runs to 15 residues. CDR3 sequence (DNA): TGTGCCAGCAGTGAACTAGCGGGAGCTTCGGGGGAGCTGTTTTTT. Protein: CASSELAGASGELFF. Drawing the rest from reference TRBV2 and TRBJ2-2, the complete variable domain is EPEVTQTPSHQVTQMGQEVILRCVPISNHLYFYWYRQILGQKVEFLVSFYNNEISEKSEIFDDQFSVERPDGSNFTLKIRSTKLEDSAMYFCASSELAGASGELFFGEGSRLTVL.

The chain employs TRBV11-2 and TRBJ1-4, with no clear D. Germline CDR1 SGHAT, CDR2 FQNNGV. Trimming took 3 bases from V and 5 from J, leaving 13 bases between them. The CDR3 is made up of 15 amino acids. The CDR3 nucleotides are TGTGCCAGCAGCTTCGGACCCGGACGAAATGAAAAACTGTTTTTT. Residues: CASSFGPGRNEKLFF. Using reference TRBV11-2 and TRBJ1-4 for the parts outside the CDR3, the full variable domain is EAGVAQSPRYKIIEKRQSVAFWCNPISGHATLYWYQQILGQGPKLLIQFQNNGVVDDSQLPKDRFSAERLKGVDSTLKIQPAKLEDSAVYLCASSFGPGRNEKLFFGSGTQLSVL.

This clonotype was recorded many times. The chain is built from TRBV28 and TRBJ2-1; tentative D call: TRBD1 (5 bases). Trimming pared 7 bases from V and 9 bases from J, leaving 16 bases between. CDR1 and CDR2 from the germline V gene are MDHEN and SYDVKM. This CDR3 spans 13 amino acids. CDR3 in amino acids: CASTTGRVAEQFF. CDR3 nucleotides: TGTGCCAGCACCACGGGCAGGGTGGCTGAGCAGTTCTTC.

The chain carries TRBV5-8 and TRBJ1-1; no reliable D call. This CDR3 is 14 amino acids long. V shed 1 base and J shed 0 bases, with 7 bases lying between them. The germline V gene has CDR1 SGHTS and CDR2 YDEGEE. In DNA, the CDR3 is TGTGCCAGCAGCTTGACGGAGATGAACACTGAAGCTTTCTTT. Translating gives CASSLTEMNTEAFF.

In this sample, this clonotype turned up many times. CDR3 protein: CASSHRGVESPLHF. CDR3 DNA: TGTGCCAGCAGCCACAGGGGGGTAGAGTCACCCCTCCACTTT. This chain connects TRBV28 to TRBJ1-6, with 8 bases matching TRBD1. CDR1 is MDHEN, CDR2 SYDVKM, per germline. The CDR3 is 14 residues long. V lost 6 bases and J lost 10; bases outside the gene matches: 8.

This CDR3 reads CASSPISWTSGRLNEQFF. DNA for the CDR3: TGTGCCAGCTCACCAATTTCATGGACTAGCGGTCGCCTCAATGAGCAGTTCTTC. The V gene is TRBV2, the J gene TRBJ2-1, with TRBD2 matching over 10 bases. V lost 8 bases to trimming and J lost 6 bases; unmatched junction nucleotides: 19. Germline V CDR1 and CDR2: SNHLY, FYNNEI. The CDR3 loop spans 18 amino acids.

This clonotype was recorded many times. CDR3 sequence reads: CASSLGQAGTEAFF. In DNA, the CDR3 is TGTGCCAGCAGTTTGGGGCAGGCGGGCACTGAAGCTTTCTTT. V usage is TRBV27 and J usage is TRBJ1-1, with D possibly being TRBD1 (5 bases). Trimming pared 3 bases from V and 4 bases from J, leaving 12 bases between. CDR3 size: 14 residues. The germline V gene has CDR1 MNHEY and CDR2 SMNVEV (reference sequence).

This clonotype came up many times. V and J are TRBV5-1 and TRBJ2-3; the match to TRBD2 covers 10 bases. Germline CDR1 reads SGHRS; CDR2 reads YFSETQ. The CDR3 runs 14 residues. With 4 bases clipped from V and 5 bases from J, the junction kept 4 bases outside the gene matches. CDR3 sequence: CASSPASGGDTQYF. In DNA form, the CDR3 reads TGCGCCAGCAGCCCCGCTAGCGGGGGAGATACGCAGTATTTT. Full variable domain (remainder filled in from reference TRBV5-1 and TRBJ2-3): KAGVTQTPRYLIKTRGQQVTLSCSPISGHRSVSWYQQTPGQGLQFLFEYFSETQRNKGNFPGRFSGRQFSNSRSEMNVSTLELGDSALYLCASSPASGGDTQYFGPGTRLTVL.

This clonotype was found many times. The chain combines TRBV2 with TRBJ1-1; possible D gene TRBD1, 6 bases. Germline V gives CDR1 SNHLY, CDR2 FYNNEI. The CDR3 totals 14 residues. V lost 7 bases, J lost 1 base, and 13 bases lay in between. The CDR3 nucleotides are TGTGCCAGCATGGAGACAGGAGGGAACACTGAAGCTTTCTTT. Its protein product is CASMETGGNTEAFF.

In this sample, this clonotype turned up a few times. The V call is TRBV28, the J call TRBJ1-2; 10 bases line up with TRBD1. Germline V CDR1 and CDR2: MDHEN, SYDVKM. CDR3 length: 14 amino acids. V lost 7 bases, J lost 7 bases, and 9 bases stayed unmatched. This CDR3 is CASTPATGGVGYTF. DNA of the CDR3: TGTGCCAGCACCCCAGCGACAGGGGGCGTTGGCTACACCTTC.

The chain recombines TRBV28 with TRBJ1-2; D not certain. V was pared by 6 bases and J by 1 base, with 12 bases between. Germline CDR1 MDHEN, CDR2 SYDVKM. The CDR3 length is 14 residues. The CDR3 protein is CASSPVRDNYGYTF. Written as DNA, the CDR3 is TGTGCCAGCAGCCCCGTCCGGGATAACTATGGCTACACCTTC.

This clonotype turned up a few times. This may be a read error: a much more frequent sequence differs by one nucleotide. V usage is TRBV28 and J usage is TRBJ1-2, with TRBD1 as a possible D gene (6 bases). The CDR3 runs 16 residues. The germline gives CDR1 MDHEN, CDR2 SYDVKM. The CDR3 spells CACSFPVNSPQGGYTF. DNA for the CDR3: TGTGCCTGCAGTTTCCCCGTGAACTCCCCCCAGGGGGGCTACACCTTC.

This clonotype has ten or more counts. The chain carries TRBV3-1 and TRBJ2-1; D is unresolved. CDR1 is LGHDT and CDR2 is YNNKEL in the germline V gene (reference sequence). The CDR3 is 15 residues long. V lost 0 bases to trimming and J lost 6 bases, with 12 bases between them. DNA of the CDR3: TGTGCCAGCAGCCAAGATAGGCAGGCCCTCAATGAGCAGTTCTTC. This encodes CASSQDRQALNEQFF.

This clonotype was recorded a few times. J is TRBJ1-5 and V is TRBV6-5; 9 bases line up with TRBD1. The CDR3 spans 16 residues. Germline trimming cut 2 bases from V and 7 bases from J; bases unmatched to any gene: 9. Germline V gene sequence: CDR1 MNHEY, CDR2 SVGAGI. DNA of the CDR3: TGTGCCAGCAGTTACGGGGGACAGGGAGAAAAACAGCCCCAGCATTTT. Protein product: CASSYGGQGEKQPQHF.

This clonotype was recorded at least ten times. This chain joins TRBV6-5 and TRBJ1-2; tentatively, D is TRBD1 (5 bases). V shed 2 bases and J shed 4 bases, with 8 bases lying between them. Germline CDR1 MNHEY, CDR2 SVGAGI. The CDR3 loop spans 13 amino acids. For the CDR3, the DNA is TGTGCCAGCAGTTACCAAGACAGCTATGGCTACACCTTC. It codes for CASSYQDSYGYTF.

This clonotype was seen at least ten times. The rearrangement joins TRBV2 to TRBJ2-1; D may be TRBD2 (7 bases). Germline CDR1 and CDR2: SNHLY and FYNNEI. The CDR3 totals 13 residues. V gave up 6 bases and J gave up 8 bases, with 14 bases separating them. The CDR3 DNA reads TGTGCCAGCAGGCAGGGAGGGGGGGATGAGCAGTTCTTC. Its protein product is CASRQGGGDEQFF.

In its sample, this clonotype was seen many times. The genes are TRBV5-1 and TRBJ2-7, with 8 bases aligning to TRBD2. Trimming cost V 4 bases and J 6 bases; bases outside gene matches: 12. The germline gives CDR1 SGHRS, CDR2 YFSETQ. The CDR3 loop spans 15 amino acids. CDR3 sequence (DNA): TGCGCCAGCAGCGGAAGCGGGAGACCCGGGGGCGAGCAGTACTTC. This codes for CASSGSGRPGGEQYF.

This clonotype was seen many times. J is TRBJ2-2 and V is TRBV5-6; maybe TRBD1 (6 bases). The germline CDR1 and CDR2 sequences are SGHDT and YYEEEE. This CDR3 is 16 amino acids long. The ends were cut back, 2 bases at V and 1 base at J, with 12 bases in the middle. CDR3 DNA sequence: TGTGCCAGCAGCTTAGGTACAGGGTGGAACACCGGGGAGCTGTTTTTT. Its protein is CASSLGTGWNTGELFF. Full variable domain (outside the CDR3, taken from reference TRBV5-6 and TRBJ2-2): DAGVTQSPTHLIKTRGQQVTLRCSPKSGHDTVSWYQQALGQGPQFIFQYYEEEERQRGNFPDRFSGHQFPNYSSELNVNALLLGDSALYLCASSLGTGWNTGELFFGEGSRLTVL.

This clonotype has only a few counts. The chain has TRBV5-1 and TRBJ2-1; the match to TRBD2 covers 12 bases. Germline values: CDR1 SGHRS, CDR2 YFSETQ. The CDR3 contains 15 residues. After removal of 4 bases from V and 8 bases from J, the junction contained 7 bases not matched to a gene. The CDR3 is CASSTGTSGLYEQFF. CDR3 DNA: TGCGCCAGCAGCACCGGGACTAGCGGGCTCTATGAGCAGTTCTTC.

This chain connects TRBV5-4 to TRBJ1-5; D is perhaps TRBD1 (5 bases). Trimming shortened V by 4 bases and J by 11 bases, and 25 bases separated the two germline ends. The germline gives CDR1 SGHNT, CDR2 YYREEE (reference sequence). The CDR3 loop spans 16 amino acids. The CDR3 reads CASSALRTGGVLAQHF. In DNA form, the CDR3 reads TGTGCCAGCAGCGCACTGAGAACCGGAGGGGTTTTGGCCCAGCATTTT. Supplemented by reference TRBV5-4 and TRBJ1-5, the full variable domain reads ETGVTQSPTHLIKTRGQQVTLRCSSQSGHNTVSWYQQALGQGPQFIFQYYREEENGRGNFPPRFSGLQFPNYSSELNVNALELDDSALYLCASSALRTGGVLAQHFGDGTRLSIL.

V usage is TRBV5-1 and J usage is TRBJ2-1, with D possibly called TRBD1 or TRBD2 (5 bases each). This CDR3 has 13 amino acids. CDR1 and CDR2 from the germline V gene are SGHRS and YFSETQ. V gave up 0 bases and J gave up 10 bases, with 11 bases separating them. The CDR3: CASSLGGTPEQFF. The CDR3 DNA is TGCGCCAGCAGCTTGGGAGGGACCCCCGAGCAGTTCTTC.

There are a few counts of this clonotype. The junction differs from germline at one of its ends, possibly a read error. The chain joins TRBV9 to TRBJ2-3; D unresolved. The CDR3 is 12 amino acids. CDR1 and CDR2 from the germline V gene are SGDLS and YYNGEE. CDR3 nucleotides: TGTGCCTGCAGCGCCCGAACAGATACGCAGTATTTT. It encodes CACSARTDTQYF.

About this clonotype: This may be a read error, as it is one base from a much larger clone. The CDR3 region is CASTSREGQPQHF. The CDR3 region has the DNA TGTGCCAGCACCAGCAGGGAAGGACAGCCCCAGCATTTT. The rearrangement links TRBV12-3 or TRBV12-4 to TRBJ1-5, with D maybe TRBD1 (5 bases). There are 13 residues in the CDR3. V lost 7 bases to trimming and J lost 7 bases, with 14 bases between them.

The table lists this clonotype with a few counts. The CDR3: CASSLFGKETQYF. The CDR3 nucleotides are TGTGCCAGCAGTTTATTCGGGAAGGAGACCCAGTACTTC. The chain links TRBV12-3 or TRBV12-4 to TRBJ2-5; possibly TRBD2 for D (5 bases). V was trimmed by 2 bases and J by 5 bases, leaving 9 bases between them. This CDR3 is 13 amino acids long.

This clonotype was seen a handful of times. CDR3 protein: CSVAGTGGTGYTF. In nucleotides, the CDR3 is TGCAGCGTCGCGGGGACAGGGGGCACTGGCTACACCTTC. This chain connects TRBV29-1 to TRBJ1-2; TRBD1 aligns across 12 bases. J lost 7 bases, V lost 6 bases, and 6 bases had no gene match. The CDR3 sequence is 13 residues long. From germline, CDR1 is SQVTM and CDR2 ANQGSEA.

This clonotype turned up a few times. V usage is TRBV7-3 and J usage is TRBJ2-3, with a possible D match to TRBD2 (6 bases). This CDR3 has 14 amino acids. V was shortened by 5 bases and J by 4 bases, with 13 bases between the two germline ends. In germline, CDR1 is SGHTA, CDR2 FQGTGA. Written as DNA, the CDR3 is TGTGCCAGCAGCCGGGGGAGTCCGTCAGATACGCAGTATTTT. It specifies CASSRGSPSDTQYF.

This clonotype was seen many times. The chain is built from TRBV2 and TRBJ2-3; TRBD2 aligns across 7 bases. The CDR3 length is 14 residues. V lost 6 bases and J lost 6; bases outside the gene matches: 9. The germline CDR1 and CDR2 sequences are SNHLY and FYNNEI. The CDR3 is CASRHRRERDTQYF. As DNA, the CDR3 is TGTGCCAGCAGGCACCGGCGGGAGCGGGATACGCAGTATTTT.

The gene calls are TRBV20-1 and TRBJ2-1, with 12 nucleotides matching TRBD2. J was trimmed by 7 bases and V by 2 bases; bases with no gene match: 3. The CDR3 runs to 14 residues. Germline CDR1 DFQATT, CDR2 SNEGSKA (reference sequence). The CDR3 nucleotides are TGCAGTGCTAGACTAGCGGGAGGGCCAAATGAGCAGTTCTTC. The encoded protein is CSARLAGGPNEQFF.

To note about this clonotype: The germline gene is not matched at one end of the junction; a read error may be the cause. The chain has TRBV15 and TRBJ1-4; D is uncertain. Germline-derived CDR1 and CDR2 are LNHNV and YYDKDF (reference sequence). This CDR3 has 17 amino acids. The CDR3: CATSSPPRPGINEKLCF. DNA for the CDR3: TGTGCCACCAGCAGTCCTCCCCGCCCGGGAATTAATGAAAAACTGTGTTTT.

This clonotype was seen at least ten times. In DNA, the CDR3 is TGTGCCAGCAGCTTATGGTTTGAGCAGTTCTTC. This codes for CASSLWFEQFF. This sequence joins TRBV11-2 and TRBJ2-1; the D is unclear. Between the trimmed V and J ends, which lost 2 bases and 9 bases, there was a span of 5 bases. The germline V gene encodes CDR1 SGHAT and CDR2 FQNNGV. This CDR3 is 11 amino acids long. Filled out from reference TRBV11-2 and TRBJ2-1, the complete variable domain reads EAGVAQSPRYKIIEKRQSVAFWCNPISGHATLYWYQQILGQGPKLLIQFQNNGVVDDSQLPKDRFSAERLKGVDSTLKIQPAKLEDSAVYLCASSLWFEQFFGPGTRLTVL.

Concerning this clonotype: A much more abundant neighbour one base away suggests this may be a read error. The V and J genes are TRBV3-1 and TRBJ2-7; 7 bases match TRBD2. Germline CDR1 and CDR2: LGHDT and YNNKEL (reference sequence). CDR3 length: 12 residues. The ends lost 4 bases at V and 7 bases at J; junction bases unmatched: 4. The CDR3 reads CASSPAGEEQYF. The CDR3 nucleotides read TGTGCCAGCAGCCCCGCGGGGGAAGAGCAGTACTTC.

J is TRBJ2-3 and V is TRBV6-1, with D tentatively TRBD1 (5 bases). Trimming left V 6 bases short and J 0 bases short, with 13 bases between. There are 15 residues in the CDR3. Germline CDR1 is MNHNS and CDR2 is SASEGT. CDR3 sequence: CASSQQETSTDTQYF. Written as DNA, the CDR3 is TGTGCCAGCAGCCAACAGGAGACTAGCACAGATACGCAGTATTTT.